The 30 T cell receptor beta chains below come from one sample, sequenced in a study of OX40 agonist ivuxolimab in advanced cancers. Assay used: immunoSEQ multiplex PCR; TCRdb lists only in-frame clones, some missing. The table lists some 73,000 clones, almost 90% of them singletons, with approximately 0.86% in the top ten. Sequenced material: CD4+ or CD8+ T cells sorted from blood, taken in a trial of the OX40 agonist ivuxolimab. The source is an adult with an advanced solid tumor such as melanoma, head and neck, liver or kidney cancer.

The rearrangement joins TRBV6-1 to TRBJ1-5; D remains unclear. V lost 0 bases to trimming and J lost 0 bases, with 6 bases between them. Germline V gives CDR1 MNHNS, CDR2 SASEGT. The CDR3 has 15 amino acids. CDR3 residues: CASSEATSSNQPQHF. CDR3 in DNA: TGTGCCAGCAGTGAAGCTACCAGTAGCAATCAGCCCCAGCATTTT.

J is TRBJ1-5 and V is TRBV6-1; tentative D call: TRBD1 (5 bases). The germline V gene encodes CDR1 MNHNS and CDR2 SASEGT. V was shortened by 4 bases and J by 0 bases, with 16 bases between the two germline ends. The CDR3 runs 17 residues. This chain's CDR3 is CASSARGRGLSNQPQHF. Here the CDR3 DNA reads TGTGCCAGCAGTGCTCGAGGGCGGGGCCTTAGCAATCAGCCCCAGCATTTT.

In its sample, this clone was seen once. The CDR3 coding sequence is TGCGCCAGCAGCTGGAGGGGACAGGGGTACACTGAAGCTTTCTTT. It codes for CASSWRGQGYTEAFF. This chain uses TRBV5-1 with TRBJ1-1; 10 bases agree with TRBD1. The CDR3 runs 15 residues. Germline V gives CDR1 SGHRS, CDR2 YFSETQ. V was clipped by 3 bases and J by 3 bases; unmatched bases: 5.

The J gene is TRBJ2-5, the V gene TRBV11-1, with D maybe TRBD2 (6 bases). Germline CDR1 is SGHAT and CDR2 is FQDESV (reference sequence). Between the trimmed V and J ends, which lost 4 bases and 6 bases, there was a span of 21 bases. This CDR3 has 16 residues. CDR3 DNA sequence: TGTGCCAGCAGCTCTCCGTTGATTAGCGCGGGAAAGACCCAGTACTTC. This sequence encodes CASSSPLISAGKTQYF. Full variable domain (remainder filled in from reference TRBV11-1 and TRBJ2-5): EAEVAQSPRYKITEKSQAVAFWCDPISGHATLYWYRQILGQGPELLVQFQDESVVDDSQLPKDRFSAERLKGVDSTLKIQPAELGDSAMYLCASSSPLISAGKTQYFGPGTRLLVL.

The gene calls are TRBV4-3 and TRBJ1-6; no firm D call. The V gene lost 0 bases and the J gene lost 6 bases, with 15 bases spanning the gap. Germline CDR1 and CDR2: LGHNA and YSLEER. The CDR3 is 17 amino acids. For the CDR3, the DNA is TGCGCCAGCAGCCAAGATACGGTGACTACGAGTAATTCACCCCTCCACTTT. Amino acid sequence: CASSQDTVTTSNSPLHF.

The V and J genes are TRBV28 and TRBJ1-5; D gene ambiguous. V lost 6 bases and J lost 3, with 12 bases in between. The germline V gene has CDR1 MDHEN and CDR2 SYDVKM. This CDR3 comprises 14 residues. The CDR3, as DNA: TGTGCCAGCAGGCCGGCGCTCCCCAATCAGCCCCAGCATTTT. Translation gives CASRPALPNQPQHF.

The chain links TRBV6-5 to TRBJ1-1, with D possibly being TRBD1 (5 bases). The CDR3 runs to 11 residues. Trimming cost V 3 bases and J 7 bases, with 6 bases left between them. Per germline, CDR1 MNHEY and CDR2 SVGAGI. CDR3 protein: CASSYQGEAFF. The CDR3 DNA sequence: TGTGCCAGCAGTTATCAGGGTGAAGCTTTCTTT.

V and J are TRBV7-3 and TRBJ2-7; D assignment may be TRBD1 or TRBD2 (5 bases each). The CDR3 covers 14 residues. Trimming pared 4 bases from V and 6 bases from J, leaving 16 bases between. CDR1 and CDR2 from the germline V gene are SGHTA and FQGTGA. The CDR3 sequence is CASSSAGGAGEQYF. DNA of the CDR3: TGTGCCAGCAGCTCGGCTGGGGGAGCTGGCGAGCAGTACTTC. Based on the CDR3 plus reference TRBV7-3 and TRBJ2-7, the full variable domain is GAGVSQTPSNKVTEKGKYVELRCDPISGHTALYWYRQSLGQGPEFLIYFQGTGAADDSGLPNDRFFAVRPEGSVSTLKIQRTERGDSAVYLCASSSAGGAGEQYFGPGTRLTVT.

Points on this clone: This sample also contains other DNA sequences that code for the same CDR3. The rearrangement links TRBV7-2 to TRBJ2-5, with D perhaps matching TRBD2 (6 bases). CDR1 is SGHTA, CDR2 FQGNSA, per germline. This CDR3 has 14 residues. The V end lost 0 bases, the J end lost 3 bases, and 8 bases lay between the germline ends. CDR3 DNA sequence: TGTGCCAGCAGCTTAGCCGGAGGGAAAGAGACCCAGTACTTC. Amino acid sequence: CASSLAGGKETQYF.

The CDR3: CASSFGGRDYTF. The CDR3 DNA sequence: TGTGCCAGCAGTTTCGGAGGGAGGGACTACACCTTC. The chain has TRBV28 and TRBJ1-2; D unclear. This CDR3 has 12 residues. Per germline, CDR1 MDHEN and CDR2 SYDVKM. V was shortened by 3 bases and J by 10 bases, with 12 bases between the two germline ends.

This chain links TRBV28 with TRBJ2-1; D possibly corresponds to TRBD1 (6 bases). The V gene lost 3 bases and the J gene lost 3 bases, with 24 bases spanning the gap. The CDR3 extends over 19 amino acids. In germline, CDR1 is MDHEN, CDR2 SYDVKM. CDR3 coding DNA: TGTGCCAGCAGTTTCTTTCTCACCGGGACAAAAACGAGCTACAATGAGCAGTTCTTC. It codes for CASSFFLTGTKTSYNEQFF.

The chain uses TRBV2 and TRBJ1-2; D is unclear. Germline V gene lookup returns CDR1 SNHLY and CDR2 FYNNEI. The CDR3 sequence is 16 residues long. V lost 5 bases and J lost 8, with 24 bases in between. CDR3 sequence: CASSPPAGALGLGYTF. CDR3 coding DNA: TGTGCCAGCAGTCCCCCTGCGGGTGCCCTAGGGTTGGGCTACACCTTC.

This CDR3 is CASVGSGGISYEQYF. CDR3 nucleotide sequence: TGTGCCAGCGTAGGCAGCGGGGGCATCTCCTACGAGCAGTACTTC. The rearrangement links TRBV6-1 to TRBJ2-7, with TRBD2 matching 8 bases. V lost 8 bases to trimming and J lost 0 bases; unmatched junction nucleotides: 9. Germline CDR1 is MNHNS and CDR2 is SASEGT. CDR3 length: 15 residues.

The genes are TRBV10-3 and TRBJ1-6, with D possibly matching TRBD1 (6 bases). Germline V gene sequence: CDR1 ENHRY, CDR2 SYGVKD. This CDR3 is 14 amino acids long. The V gene lost 8 bases and the J gene lost 5 bases, with 13 bases spanning the gap. CDR3 nucleotides: TGTGCCATCCGCGGGGGGCAGAATAATTCACCCCTCCACTTT. This sequence encodes CAIRGGQNNSPLHF.

In this sample, this clone turned up once. The chain uses TRBV2 and TRBJ1-1; D not certain. Trimming removed 7 bases from V and 5 bases from J, with 23 bases in between. The CDR3 runs to 16 residues. Germline CDR1 is SNHLY and CDR2 is FYNNEI. The CDR3 is CASKLADLSWGTEAFF. CDR3 sequence (DNA): TGTGCCAGCAAGCTAGCAGATTTATCTTGGGGAACTGAAGCTTTCTTT.

The chain employs TRBV5-1 and TRBJ2-5, with a possible D match to TRBD1 (6 bases). The germline V gene has CDR1 SGHRS and CDR2 YFSETQ. The ends were cut back, 3 bases at V and 0 bases at J, with 12 bases in the middle. There are 15 residues in the CDR3. DNA of the CDR3: TGCGCCAGCAGCTCCCCCGGGACACACCAAGAGACCCAGTACTTC. Amino acid sequence: CASSSPGTHQETQYF.

The chain joins TRBV11-2 to TRBJ1-1; unclear D gene. The germline V gene has CDR1 SGHAT and CDR2 FQNNGV. The CDR3 runs to 13 residues. Trimming left V 5 bases short and J 0 bases short, with 7 bases between. CDR3 in DNA: TGTGCCAGCAGCCCCTCTCTGAACACTGAAGCTTTCTTT. Its protein is CASSPSLNTEAFF.

The rearrangement uses TRBV4-3 and TRBJ2-7; weak D call: TRBD1 (5 bases). The CDR3 consists of 14 residues. Trimming cost V 0 bases and J 3 bases, with 9 bases left between them. CDR1 and CDR2 (germline): LGHNA, YSLEER. DNA of the CDR3: TGCGCCAGCAGCCAAGAAGCAGGGTTCTACGAGCAGTACTTC. Translating gives CASSQEAGFYEQYF.

The chain links TRBV6-5 to TRBJ1-4; no definite D call. Trimming cost V 4 bases and J 5 bases, with 17 bases left between them. Germline V lookup: CDR1 MNHEY, CDR2 SVGAGI. The CDR3 consists of 16 residues. The CDR3 is CASSSRTGTLNEKLFF. The CDR3 bases are TGTGCCAGCAGTTCAAGGACGGGAACGCTCAATGAAAAACTGTTTTTT.

V gene TRBV6-5 combines with J gene TRBJ2-2; a possible D gene is TRBD2 (6 bases). The ends were cut back, 5 bases at V and 5 bases at J, with 12 bases in the middle. The germline V gene has CDR1 MNHEY and CDR2 SVGAGI. CDR3 length: 14 amino acids. This CDR3 is CASSPAGLTGELFF. CDR3 DNA: TGTGCCAGCAGTCCCGCGGGGTTAACCGGGGAGCTGTTTTTT.

This clone was detected once. The chain has TRBV28 and TRBJ2-5; a possible D gene is TRBD1 (6 bases). CDR3 length: 15 amino acids. The germline V gene encodes CDR1 MDHEN and CDR2 SYDVKM. Trimming left V 5 bases short and J 2 bases short, with 15 bases between. CDR3 residues: CASSPYGQTQETQYF. The DNA of the CDR3 is TGTGCCAGCAGTCCTTACGGACAGACGCAAGAGACCCAGTACTTC.

The V gene is TRBV30, the J gene TRBJ1-1, with 7 bases matching TRBD1. The CDR3 extends over 14 amino acids. V lost 3 bases and J lost 3; bases outside the gene matches: 7. Germline V gives CDR1 GTSNPN, CDR2 SVGIG (reference sequence). This chain's CDR3 is CAWSATGADTEAFF. In nucleotides, the CDR3 is TGTGCCTGGAGCGCCACAGGGGCGGACACTGAAGCTTTCTTT.

The chain carries TRBV9 and TRBJ2-3; 8 bases fit TRBD2. Germline V gene data show CDR1 as SGDLS and CDR2 as YYNGEE. CDR3 length equals 14 residues. V shed 3 bases, J shed 6 bases, and the junction held 6 bases outside the gene matches. CDR3 nucleotide sequence: TGTGCCAGCAGCGCGGGACTAGGTTCCGATACGCAGTATTTT. Amino acid sequence: CASSAGLGSDTQYF.

The chain employs TRBV28 and TRBJ1-2; D is undetermined. V dropped 3 bases and J dropped 5 bases, with 7 bases sitting between them. CDR1 MDHEN and CDR2 SYDVKM come from the germline V gene. The CDR3 has 12 residues. CDR3 DNA: TGTGCCAGCAGTTTCTATATTTATGGCTACACCTTC. Translation gives CASSFYIYGYTF.

The J gene is TRBJ2-6, the V gene TRBV19; D remains unclear. The CDR3 has 19 residues. Germline V gives CDR1 LNHDA, CDR2 SQIVND (reference sequence). Between the trimmed V and J ends, which lost 2 bases and 0 bases, there was a span of 17 bases. The CDR3 loop reads CASSISSTLFFSGANVLTF. The CDR3, as DNA: TGTGCCAGTAGTATATCCTCGACCCTCTTTTTCTCTGGGGCCAACGTCCTGACTTTC.

The chain carries TRBV5-1 and TRBJ2-4; no definite D call. Germline V gene lookup returns CDR1 SGHRS and CDR2 YFSETQ. The CDR3 sequence is 13 residues long. The ends were cut back, 0 bases at V and 9 bases at J, with 10 bases in the middle. CDR3 residues: CASSLDNVRIQYF. In DNA, the CDR3 is TGCGCCAGCAGCTTGGACAATGTCCGCATTCAGTACTTC.

The chain links TRBV9 to TRBJ1-4; a weak D match, TRBD1 (5 bases). Germline loops: CDR1 SGDLS, CDR2 YYNGEE. V dropped 3 bases and J dropped 4 bases, with 16 bases sitting between them. The CDR3 covers 16 residues. CDR3 bases: TGTGCCAGCAGCGAACAGAGGGGTCTAGGTAATGAAAAACTGTTTTTT. Protein sequence: CASSEQRGLGNEKLFF.

The rearrangement uses TRBV2 and TRBJ1-5; D is ambiguous. This CDR3 region has 15 residues. V was trimmed by 6 bases and J by 2 bases, leaving 14 bases between them. CDR1 and CDR2 from the germline V gene are SNHLY and FYNNEI. CDR3 sequence reads: CASRGRVRGNQPQHF. CDR3 bases: TGTGCCAGCAGGGGAAGGGTTCGGGGCAATCAGCCCCAGCATTTT. Based on the CDR3 plus reference TRBV2 and TRBJ1-5, the full variable domain is EPEVTQTPSHQVTQMGQEVILRCVPISNHLYFYWYRQILGQKVEFLVSFYNNEISEKSEIFDDQFSVERPDGSNFTLKIRSTKLEDSAMYFCASRGRVRGNQPQHFGDGTRLSIL.

The rearrangement links TRBV27 to TRBJ2-3, with 8 bases matching TRBD2. The CDR3 is 14 amino acids. V shed 3 bases, J shed 4 bases, and the junction held 3 bases outside the gene matches. Per germline, CDR1 MNHEY and CDR2 SMNVEV (reference sequence). This CDR3 is CASSLSGSSDTQYF. CDR3 nucleotide sequence: TGTGCCAGCAGTTTGAGCGGGAGCTCAGATACGCAGTATTTT.

The chain carries TRBV2 and TRBJ2-1, with D tentatively TRBD1 or TRBD2 (5 bases each). Germline V gene sequence: CDR1 SNHLY, CDR2 FYNNEI. The V end was cut by 6 bases, the J end by 0 bases, with 9 bases between. The CDR3 runs 14 residues. This CDR3 is CASSPGASYNEQFF. Written as DNA, the CDR3 is TGTGCCAGCAGCCCCGGGGCCTCCTACAATGAGCAGTTCTTC.